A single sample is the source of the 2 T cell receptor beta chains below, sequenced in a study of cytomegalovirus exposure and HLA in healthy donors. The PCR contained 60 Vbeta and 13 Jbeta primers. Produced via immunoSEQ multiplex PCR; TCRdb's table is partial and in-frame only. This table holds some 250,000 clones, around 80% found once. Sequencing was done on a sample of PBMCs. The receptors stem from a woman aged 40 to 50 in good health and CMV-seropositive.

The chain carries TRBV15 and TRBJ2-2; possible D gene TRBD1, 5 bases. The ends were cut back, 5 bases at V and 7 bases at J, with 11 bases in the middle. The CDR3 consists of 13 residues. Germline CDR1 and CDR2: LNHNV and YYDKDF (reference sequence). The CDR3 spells CATSEQEIGELFF. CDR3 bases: TGTGCCACCAGCGAACAGGAGATCGGGGAGCTGTTTTTT.

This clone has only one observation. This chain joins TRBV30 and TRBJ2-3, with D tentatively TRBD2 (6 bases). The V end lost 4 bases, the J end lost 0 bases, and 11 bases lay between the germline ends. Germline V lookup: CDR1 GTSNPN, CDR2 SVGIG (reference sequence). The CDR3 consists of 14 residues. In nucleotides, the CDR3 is TGTGCCTGGACGCCGGGAGCTAGCACAGATACGCAGTATTTT. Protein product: CAWTPGASTDTQYF.